This T cell receptor beta chain was found in a study of blood T cell repertoires in COVID-19. The germline V gene encodes CDR1 SEHNR and CDR2 FQNEAQ (reference sequence). The CDR3 runs 11 residues. With 5 bases removed from V and 6 bases from J, the gap between germline ends came to 4 bases. The protocol was immunoSEQ multiplex PCR, while the TCRdb copy is restricted to in-frame clones and leaves out a portion. The profile shows 180,000 or so clones, about 81% of them singletons. The chain recombines TRBV7-9 with TRBJ2-2, with D unresolved. The sample was peripheral blood. This sequence was found in a woman of 80 years or more with COVID-19, enrolled during active disease. The DNA of the CDR3 is TGTGCCAGCAGCCTACCCGGGGAGCTGTTTTTT. It yields the protein CASSLPGELFF.